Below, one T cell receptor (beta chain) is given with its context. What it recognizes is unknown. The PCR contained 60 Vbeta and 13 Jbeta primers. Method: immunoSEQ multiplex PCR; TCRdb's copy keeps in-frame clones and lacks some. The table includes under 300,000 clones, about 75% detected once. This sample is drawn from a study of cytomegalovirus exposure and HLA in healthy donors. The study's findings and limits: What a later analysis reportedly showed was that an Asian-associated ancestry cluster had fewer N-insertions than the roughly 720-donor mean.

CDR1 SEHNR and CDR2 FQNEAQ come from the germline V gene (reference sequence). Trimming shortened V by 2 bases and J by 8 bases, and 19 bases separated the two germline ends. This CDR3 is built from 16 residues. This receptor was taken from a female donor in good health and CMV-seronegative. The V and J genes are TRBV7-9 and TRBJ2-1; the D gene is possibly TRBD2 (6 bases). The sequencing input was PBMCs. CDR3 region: CASSLIGFGSPYEQFF. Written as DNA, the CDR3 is TGTGCCAGCAGCTTAATAGGGTTCGGGAGTCCCTATGAGCAGTTCTTC.